A selection of T cell receptor beta chains follows, all from one sample in a study of shared clonotypes between healthy human individuals. Clones were read by immunoSEQ multiplex PCR, and TCRdb kept only the in-frame ones, dropping some. The top ten clones hold approximately 0.37% of a sample with 2,500,000 or so clones, 90% to 95% of them seen once. Source material: naive CD4+ T cells from PBMCs. These receptors came from a man aged 18 to 35 in good health. Some clones in this sample may be carry-over from other donors' samples. Each CDR3 is given with its conserved first and last residue. Fields, in order: J gene, D gene, V gene, clone size, CDR3 DNA, CDR3 protein. The D gene is left open where the match is weak. Expanded clones get a size class; other rows say once, few or many, or leave the size out.

j_call: TRBJ2-7
d_call: TRBD1
v_call: TRBV6-5
clone_size: NA
cdr3_nt: TGTGCCAGCAGCTCCGGGACAGGGTACCCCTACGAGCAGTACTTC
cdr3_aa: CASSSGTGYPYEQYF

j_call: TRBJ2-2
d_call: TRBD2
v_call: TRBV19
clone_size: NA
cdr3_nt: TGTGCCAGTAGTATAAGTGGTGGTAGCGGGAGGGCCAGCGCCGGGGAGCTGTTTTTT
cdr3_aa: CASSISGGSGRASAGELFF

j_call: TRBJ2-5
d_call: TRBD2
v_call: TRBV2
clone_size: NA
cdr3_nt: TGTGCCAGCAGAGGGAGGGCCCCCCAAGAGACCCAGTACTTC
cdr3_aa: CASRGRAPQETQYF

j_call: TRBJ1-5
d_call: NA
v_call: TRBV19
clone_size: few
cdr3_nt: TGTGCCTCGAGCGGGGTTGCATCGAATCAGCCCCAGCATTTT
cdr3_aa: CASSGVASNQPQHF

j_call: TRBJ2-7
d_call: NA
v_call: TRBV10-3
clone_size: NA
cdr3_nt: TGTGCCATCAGTGAGACTAGCCTCTCCTACGAGCAGTACTTC
cdr3_aa: CAISETSLSYEQYF

j_call: TRBJ2-7
d_call: TRBD1
v_call: TRBV28
clone_size: NA
cdr3_nt: TGTGCCAGCAGTCCTACCGGGACAGGGCTGGGAGAGCAGTACTTC
cdr3_aa: CASSPTGTGLGEQYF

j_call: TRBJ1-5
d_call: TRBD1
v_call: TRBV15
clone_size: once
cdr3_nt: TGTGCCACCAGCAAAGGGGGCAGGGATCAGCCCCAGCATTTT
cdr3_aa: CATSKGGRDQPQHF

j_call: TRBJ1-1
d_call: NA
v_call: TRBV5-1
clone_size: NA
cdr3_nt: TGCGCCAGCAGCTGGGGCCAAGGAAAGAACACTGAAGCTTTCTTT
cdr3_aa: CASSWGQGKNTEAFF

j_call: TRBJ2-1
d_call: NA
v_call: TRBV28
clone_size: NA
cdr3_nt: TGTGCCAGCATAGGGGGAAAGATCAATGAGCAGTTCTTC
cdr3_aa: CASIGGKINEQFF

j_call: TRBJ1-1
d_call: NA
v_call: TRBV30
clone_size: NA
cdr3_nt: TGTGCCTGGAGTGTTGGTTCCGAAGCTTTCTTT
cdr3_aa: CAWSVGSEAFF

j_call: TRBJ2-1
d_call: TRBD2
v_call: TRBV28
clone_size: NA
cdr3_nt: TGTGCCAGCAGGAGGTTAGCGGGCCCTAAGAATGAGCAGTTCTTC
cdr3_aa: CASRRLAGPKNEQFF

j_call: TRBJ2-2
d_call: NA
v_call: TRBV9
clone_size: NA
cdr3_nt: TGTGCCAGCAGCGTAGGCGGGTGGGGCACCGGGGAGCTGTTTTTT
cdr3_aa: CASSVGGWGTGELFF

j_call: TRBJ2-7
d_call: TRBD1
v_call: TRBV28
clone_size: NA
cdr3_nt: TGTGCCAGCAGGTTAACGGACAGGGCCCACGAGCAGTACTTC
cdr3_aa: CASRLTDRAHEQYF